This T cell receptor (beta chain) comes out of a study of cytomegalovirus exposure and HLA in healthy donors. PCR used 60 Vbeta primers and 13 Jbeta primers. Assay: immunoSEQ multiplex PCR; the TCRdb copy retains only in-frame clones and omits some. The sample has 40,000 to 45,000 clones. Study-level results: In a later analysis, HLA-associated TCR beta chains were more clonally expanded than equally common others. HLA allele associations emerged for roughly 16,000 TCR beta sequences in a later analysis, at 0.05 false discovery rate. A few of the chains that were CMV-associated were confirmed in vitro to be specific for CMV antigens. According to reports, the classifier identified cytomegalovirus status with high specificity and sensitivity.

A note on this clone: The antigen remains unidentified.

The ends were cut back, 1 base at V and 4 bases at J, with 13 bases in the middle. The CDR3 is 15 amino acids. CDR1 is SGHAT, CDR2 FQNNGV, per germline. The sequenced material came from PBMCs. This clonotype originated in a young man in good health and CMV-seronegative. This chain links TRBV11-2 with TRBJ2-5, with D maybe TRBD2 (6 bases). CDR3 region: CASSLVGGERETQYF. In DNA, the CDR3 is TGTGCCAGCAGCTTAGTCGGAGGGGAAAGAGAGACCCAGTACTTC.